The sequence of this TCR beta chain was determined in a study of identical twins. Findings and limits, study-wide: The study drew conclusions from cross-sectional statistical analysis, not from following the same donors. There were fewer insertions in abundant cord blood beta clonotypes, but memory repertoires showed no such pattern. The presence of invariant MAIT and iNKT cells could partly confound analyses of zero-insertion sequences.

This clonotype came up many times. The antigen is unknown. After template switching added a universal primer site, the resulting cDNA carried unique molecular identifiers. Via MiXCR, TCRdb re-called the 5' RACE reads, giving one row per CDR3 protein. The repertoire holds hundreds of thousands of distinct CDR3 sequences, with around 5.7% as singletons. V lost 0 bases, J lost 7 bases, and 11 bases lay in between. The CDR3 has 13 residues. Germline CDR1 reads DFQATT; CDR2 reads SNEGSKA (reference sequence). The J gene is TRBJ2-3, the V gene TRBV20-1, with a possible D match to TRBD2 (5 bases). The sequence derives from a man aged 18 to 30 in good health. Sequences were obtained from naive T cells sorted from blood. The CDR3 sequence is CSARDPLAHTQYF. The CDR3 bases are TGCAGTGCTAGAGACCCCCTAGCACATACGCAGTATTTT.